This T cell receptor (beta chain) emerged from a study of T cell responses to AZD1222 COVID-19 vaccine. As for the study in general: Pooling of second doses given at about 4 or about 12 weeks was done.

CDR3 length: 15 amino acids. V trimming: 6 bases; J trimming: 1 base; junction bases outside the gene matches: 6. Germline V gene data show CDR1 as MNHEY and CDR2 as SMNVEV (reference sequence). To note about this clone: The target antigen is unknown.

Study-wide findings and caveats: Repertoire samples came only from after the peak T cell response. Spike-specific TCR breadth and depth grew following two AZD1222 doses. As reported, nearly half of all spike-specific TCRs target variant regions that are unmutated.

Clones were read by immunoSEQ multiplex PCR, and TCRdb kept only the in-frame ones, dropping some. The data contain roughly 110,000 clones, around 90% of them singletons. The sequencing used peripheral blood, collected on day 0 of AZD1222 vaccination. The V gene is TRBV27, the J gene TRBJ2-3; 8 nucleotides align to TRBD1. This clonotype was obtained from an adult in good health. The CDR3 region is CASSAPGQGTDTQYF. Here the CDR3 DNA reads TGTGCCAGCAGCGCCCCGGGACAGGGCACAGATACGCAGTATTTT.